This T cell receptor (beta chain) appears in the sequencing data of a study of cytomegalovirus exposure and HLA in healthy donors. CDR3 size: 14 residues. V was pared by 5 bases and J by 4 bases, with 12 bases between. The germline V gene has CDR1 GTSNPN and CDR2 SVGIG (reference sequence). 13 Jbeta primers and 60 Vbeta primers were used for the PCR. The data were produced by immunoSEQ multiplex PCR, yet TCRdb's version contains in-frame clones alone and is incomplete. The table records 85,000 to 100,000 clones, roughly 76% of them present only once. Specimen: PBMCs. The rearrangement uses TRBV30 and TRBJ1-6; D is unresolved. The origin of this receptor is a human donor in good health. The CDR3 sequence is CAWGRETYNSPLHF. The CDR3 DNA follows: TGTGCCTGGGGCCGAGAGACATATAATTCACCCCTCCACTTT.